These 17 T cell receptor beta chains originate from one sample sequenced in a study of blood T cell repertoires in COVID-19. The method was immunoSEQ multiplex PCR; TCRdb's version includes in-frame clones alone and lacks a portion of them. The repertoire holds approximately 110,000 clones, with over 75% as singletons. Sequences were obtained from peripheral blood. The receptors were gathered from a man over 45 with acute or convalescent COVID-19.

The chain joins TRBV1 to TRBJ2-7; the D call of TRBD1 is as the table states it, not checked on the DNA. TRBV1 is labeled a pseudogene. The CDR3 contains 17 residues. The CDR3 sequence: CTSSHSSEDSPSYEQYV. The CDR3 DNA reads TGCACCAGCAGCCATTCCAGCGAGGACAGTCCCTCCTACGAGCAGTACGTC.

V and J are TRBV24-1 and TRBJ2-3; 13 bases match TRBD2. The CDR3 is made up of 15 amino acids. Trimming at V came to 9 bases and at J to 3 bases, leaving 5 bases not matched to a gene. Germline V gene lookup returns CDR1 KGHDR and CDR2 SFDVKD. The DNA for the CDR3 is TGTGCCACCGGCGGGGGACTAGCGGGGACAGATACGCAGTATTTT. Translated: CATGGGLAGTDTQYF.

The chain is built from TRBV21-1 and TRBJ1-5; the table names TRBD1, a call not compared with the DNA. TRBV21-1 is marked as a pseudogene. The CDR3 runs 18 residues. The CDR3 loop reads CASSKDPTGANDNQPQHF. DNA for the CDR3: TGTGCCAGCAGCAAAGACCCAACAGGGGCGAACGACAATCAGCCCCAGCATTTT.

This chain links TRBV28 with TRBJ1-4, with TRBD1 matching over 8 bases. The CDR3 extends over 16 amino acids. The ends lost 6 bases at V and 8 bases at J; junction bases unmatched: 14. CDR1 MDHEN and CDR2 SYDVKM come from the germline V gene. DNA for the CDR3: TGTGCCAGCAGACCGAGGGGAGGGACAGGCCTAGAAAAACTGTTTTTT. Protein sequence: CASRPRGGTGLEKLFF.

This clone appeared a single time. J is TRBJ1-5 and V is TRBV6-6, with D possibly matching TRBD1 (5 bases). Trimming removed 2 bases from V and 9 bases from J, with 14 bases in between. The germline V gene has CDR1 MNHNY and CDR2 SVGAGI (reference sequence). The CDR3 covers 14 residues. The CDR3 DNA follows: TGTGCCAGCAGTTACCCCGAAGCGGGGGTGCCCCAGCATTTT. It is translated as CASSYPEAGVPQHF.

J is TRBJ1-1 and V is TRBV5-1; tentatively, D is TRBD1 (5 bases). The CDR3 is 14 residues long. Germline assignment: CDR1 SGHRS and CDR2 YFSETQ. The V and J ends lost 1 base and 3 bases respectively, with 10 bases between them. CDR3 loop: CASSLSGLDTEAFF. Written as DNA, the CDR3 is TGCGCCAGCAGCTTGTCAGGGTTGGACACTGAAGCTTTCTTT.

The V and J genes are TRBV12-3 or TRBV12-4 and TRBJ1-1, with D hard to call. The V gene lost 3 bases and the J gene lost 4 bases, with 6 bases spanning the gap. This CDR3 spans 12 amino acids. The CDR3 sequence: CASSFAVTEAFF. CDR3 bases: TGTGCCAGCAGTTTTGCGGTCACTGAAGCTTTCTTT.

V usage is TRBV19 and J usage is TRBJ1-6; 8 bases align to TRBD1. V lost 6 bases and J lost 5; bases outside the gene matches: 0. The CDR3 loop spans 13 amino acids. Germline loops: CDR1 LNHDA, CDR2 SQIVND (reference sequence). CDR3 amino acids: CASRDRDNSPLHF. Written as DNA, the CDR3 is TGTGCCAGTAGGGACAGGGATAATTCACCCCTCCACTTT.

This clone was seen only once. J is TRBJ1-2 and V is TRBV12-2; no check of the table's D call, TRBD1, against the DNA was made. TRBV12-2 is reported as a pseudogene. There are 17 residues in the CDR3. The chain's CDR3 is CARPGLQQGGINYGYTF. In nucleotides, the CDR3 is TGTGCAAGGCCCGGTTTACAACAGGGGGGGATTAACTATGGCTACACCTTC.

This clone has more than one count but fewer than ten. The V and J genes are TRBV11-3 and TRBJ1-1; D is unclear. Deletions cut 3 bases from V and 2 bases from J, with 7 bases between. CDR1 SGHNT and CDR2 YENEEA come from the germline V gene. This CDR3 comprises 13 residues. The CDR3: CASSLRANTEAFF. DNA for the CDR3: TGTGCCAGCAGCTTGCGCGCAAACACTGAAGCTTTCTTT. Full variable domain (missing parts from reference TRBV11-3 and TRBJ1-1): EAGVVQSPRYKIIEKKQPVAFWCNPISGHNTLYWYLQNLGQGPELLIRYENEEAVDDSQLPKDRFSAERLKGVDSTLKIQPAELGDSAVYLCASSLRANTEAFFGQGTRLTVV.

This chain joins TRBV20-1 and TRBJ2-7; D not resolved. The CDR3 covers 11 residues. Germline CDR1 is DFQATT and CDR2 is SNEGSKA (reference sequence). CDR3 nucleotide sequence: TGCAAGGCCGACACCACCTACGAGCAGTACTTC. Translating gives CKADTTYEQYF.

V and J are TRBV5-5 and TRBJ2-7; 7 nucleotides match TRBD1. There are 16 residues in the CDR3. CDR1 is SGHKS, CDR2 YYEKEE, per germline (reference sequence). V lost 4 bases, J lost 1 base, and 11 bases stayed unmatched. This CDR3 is CASSQPGTAFSYEQYF. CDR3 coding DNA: TGTGCCAGCAGCCAGCCTGGGACAGCTTTTTCCTACGAGCAGTACTTC.

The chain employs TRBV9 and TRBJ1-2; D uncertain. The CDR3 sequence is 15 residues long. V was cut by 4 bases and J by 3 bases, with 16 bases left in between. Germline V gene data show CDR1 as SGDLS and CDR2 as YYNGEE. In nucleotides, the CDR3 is TGTGCCAGCAGCCCCTCCCCCGCGGTTTACTATGGCTACACCTTC. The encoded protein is CASSPSPAVYYGYTF. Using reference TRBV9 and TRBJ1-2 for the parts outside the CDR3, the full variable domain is DSGVTQTPKHLITATGQRVTLRCSPRSGDLSVYWYQQSLDQGLQFLIQYYNGEERAKGNILERFSAQQFPDLHSELNLSSLELGDSALYFCASSPSPAVYYGYTFGSGTRLTVV.

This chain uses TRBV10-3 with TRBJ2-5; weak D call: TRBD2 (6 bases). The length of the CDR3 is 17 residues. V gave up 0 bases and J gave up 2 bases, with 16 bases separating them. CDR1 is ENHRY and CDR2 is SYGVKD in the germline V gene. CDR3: CAISESGGGLRQETQYF. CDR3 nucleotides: TGTGCCATCAGTGAGTCTGGGGGAGGTTTGCGGCAAGAGACCCAGTACTTC.

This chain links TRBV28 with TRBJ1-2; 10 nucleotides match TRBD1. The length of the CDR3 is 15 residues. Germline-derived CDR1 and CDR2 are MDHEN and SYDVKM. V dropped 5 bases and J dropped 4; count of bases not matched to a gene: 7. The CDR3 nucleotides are TGTGCCAGCAGTCGTCCGGGACAGGGGATCTATGGCTACACCTTC. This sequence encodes CASSRPGQGIYGYTF.

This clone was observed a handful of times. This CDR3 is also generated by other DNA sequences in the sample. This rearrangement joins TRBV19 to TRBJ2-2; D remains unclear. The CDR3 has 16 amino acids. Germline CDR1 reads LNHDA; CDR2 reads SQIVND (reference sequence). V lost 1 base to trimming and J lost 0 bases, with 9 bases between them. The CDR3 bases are TGTGCCAGTAGTATAGTTGGAGCCGCGAACACCGGGGAGCTGTTTTTT. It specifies CASSIVGAANTGELFF.

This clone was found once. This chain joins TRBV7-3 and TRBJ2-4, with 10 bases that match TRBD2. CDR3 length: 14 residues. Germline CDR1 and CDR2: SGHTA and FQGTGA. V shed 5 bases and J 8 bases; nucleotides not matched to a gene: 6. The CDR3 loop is CASSRSGGADIQYF. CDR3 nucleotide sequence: TGTGCCAGCAGCAGAAGCGGGGGGGCAGACATTCAGTACTTC. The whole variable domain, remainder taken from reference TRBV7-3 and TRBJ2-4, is GAGVSQTPSNKVTEKGKYVELRCDPISGHTALYWYRQSLGQGPEFLIYFQGTGAADDSGLPNDRFFAVRPEGSVSTLKIQRTERGDSAVYLCASSRSGGADIQYFGAGTRLSVL.